The present entry profiles one T cell receptor beta chain with its context. Libraries were prepared by immunoSEQ multiplex PCR; TCRdb keeps only in-frame clonotypes and omits some of them. Of under 700,000 clones listed, around 78% are singletons. This record comes from a study of shared T cell receptors in the human thymus. The germline V and J ends were trimmed by 5 bases and 8 bases, with 6 bases remaining between them. CDR1 MNHEY and CDR2 SVGAGI come from the germline V gene. The CDR3 totals 11 residues. These records were also assigned to another study, of human thymus T cells. That work adds: The donor group consisted of healthy Finnish infants who were having corrective surgery for congenital heart defects. Thymus tissue for the work was resected from patients undergoing corrective heart surgery. The authors found apparently biased V and J gene usage in thymic and blood repertoires. Highly overlapping thymic repertoires in unrelated individuals were reported by related research.

The source material was thymocytes. This rearrangement joins TRBV6-5 to TRBJ2-2; TRBD2 might be the D (5 bases). The TCR was taken from a boy less than two years old with a congenital heart defect. This CDR3 is CASSRGGELFF. As DNA, the CDR3 is TGTGCCAGCAGTAGAGGGGGGGAGCTGTTTTTT.